The rows below give T cell receptor beta chains drawn from one sample of a study of blood T cell repertoires in COVID-19. Here immunoSEQ multiplex PCR was the method, and the copy in TCRdb shows in-frame clones only, minus some. The data contain just over 300,000 clones, about nine tenths of them singletons. The sequencing input was PBMCs or T cells enriched from blood (not recorded which). These TCRs come from a man younger than 45 who had recovered from COVID-19. The CDR3 runs from the conserved cysteine through the conserved F or W. The size of a clone is reported for some rows only, either as once, few or many, or as a class for expanded clones.

TRBV18 | NA | 14 | CASSPTGVNTEAFF
TRBV5-4 | few | 13 | CASRPTRSGEQFF
TRBV20-1 | NA | 10 | CSAQVHEQFF
TRBV7-9 | few | 14 | CASSPRLGPGTQYF
TRBV3-1/TRBV3-2 | NA | 14 | CASSQNRGGEKLFF
TRBV27 | NA | 17 | CASSPHRAEGFNYGYTF
TRBV6-1 | NA | 14 | CASSESGAGQPQHF
TRBV7-8 | NA | 15 | CASSLPAGGTDTQYF
TRBV19 | NA | 12 | CASKTGGRGAFF
TRBV29-1 | NA | 15 | CSVEGPGGKGQPQHF
TRBV7-2 | NA | 13 | CASSQGGPGTQYF
TRBV13 | few | 16 | CASSLEGGSSYNEQFF
TRBV19 | NA | 20 | CASITDPGTSGSSVRNEQFF
TRBV10-3 | NA | 14 | CAISESGENTEAFF
TRBV19 | NA | 14 | CASRDRGANYGYTF
TRBV25-1 | NA | 11 | CASSEPGEQYF
TRBV11-2 | few | 14 | CASSLRTSTGELFF
TRBV5-1 | NA | 12 | CASSEVEGWQYF
TRBV19 | NA | 14 | CASSIAGGGDGYTF
TRBV7-9 | NA | 16 | CASSPTTARENTEAFF
TRBV5-6 | NA | 16 | CASSWQGNYLNTEAFF
TRBV11-2 | few | 14 | CASTPGGSAYEQYF
TRBV3-1/TRBV3-2 | NA | 17 | CASSFGGSGLNTGELFF
TRBV4-1 | NA | 15 | CASSPARGFGTEAFF
TRBV30 | NA | 13 | CAWSGGSRGEQYF
TRBV7-9 | once | 17 | CASSSGQGMGETDTQYF
TRBV4-2 | NA | 17 | CASSQTSIKKMNTEAFF
TRBV7-2 | NA | 16 | CASSLSRGTSTDTQYF
TRBV2 | NA | 13 | CASSEDRGEEQYF
TRBV10-2 | NA | 15 | CASQSGGRRTGELFF
TRBV6-5 | NA | 14 | CASRRGGGNYGYTF
TRBV19 | NA | 15 | CASSNRDTTYYGYTF
TRBV5-1 | NA | 17 | CASSRSTGGNLNTEAFF
TRBV7-9 | NA | 16 | CASSSTGSGVAGELFF
TRBV15 | once | 13 | CATSSRGAREQYF
TRBV4-2 | NA | 17 | CASSQEGRVLGANVLTF
TRBV5-1 | NA | 15 | CASQPRDNLRYEQYF
TRBV7-2 | NA | 14 | CASSSRLAADTQYF
TRBV7-8 | NA | 15 | CASSSSDRGNTEAFF
TRBV21-1 | NA | 15 | CASSKLGADASPLHF
TRBV28 | NA | 16 | CATGRGPAGNTGELFF
TRBV5-1 | NA | 15 | CASSLAAGPYNEQFF
TRBV7-9 | NA | 13 | CASSLGQGWEQYF
TRBV11-3 | NA | 18 | CASSLDSLADSSYNEQFF
TRBV5-1 | NA | 15 | CASSLAPGVNYGYTF
TRBV5-5 | once | 15 | CASSPGVLAKNIQYF
TRBV5-4 | NA | 12 | CASSRSSGRAYF
TRBV10-2 | NA | 14 | CASSEGRANYGYTF
TRBV6-5 | NA | 16 | CASSYRRQGNHSPLHF
TRBV13 | NA | 12 | CASSLDRAGYTF
TRBV30 | NA | 15 | CAWSQGASDTDTQYF
TRBV6-4 | NA | 15 | CASRGVRGFNYGYTF
TRBV18 | NA | 14 | CASSPNRANYGYTF
TRBV19 | NA | 18 | CASSMVRSRVGFNQPQHF
TRBV9 | NA | 16 | CASSAWTGSNTGELFF